This is a list of T cell receptor beta chains from one sample in a study of neurological immune-mediated disorders. TCRdb used MiXCR to reprocess the 5' RACE reads, holding one entry per CDR3 protein. This repertoire shows about 38,000 distinct CDR3 sequences, 4.8% found once; its top ten account for 7% to 9.5%. Specimen: CD4+ T cells from blood. Every receptor here comes from a young man in good health. The CDR3 runs from the conserved cysteine through the conserved F or W. A D gene is named only where the DNA matches it firmly. Clone sizes are given selectively: once, few, many, or a class where the clone is expanded.

>TRBV29-1|many|TRBJ2-7|NA
TGCAGCGTTGAGAAGGGTTACGAGCAGTACTTC
CSVEKGYEQYF
>TRBV6-5|many|TRBJ1-6|NA
TGTGCCAGCAGTTACCGGGGGCTCTCCGGCTATAATTCACCCCTCCACTTT
CASSYRGLSGYNSPLHF
>TRBV9|many|TRBJ2-7|NA
TGTGCCAGCAGCGTAGCTGCTACGGGACTGACTACCTACGAGCAGTACTTC
CASSVAATGLTTYEQYF
>TRBV7-9|many|TRBJ1-2|NA
TGTGCCAGCAGCCCACCCTACGAGACCGGCTACACCTTC
CASSPPYETGYTF
>TRBV20-1|many|TRBJ2-1|NA
TGCAGTGCTAGGCAGGGTTCCAATGAGCAGTTCTTC
CSARQGSNEQFF
>TRBV7-6|NA|TRBJ2-7|TRBD1
TGTGCCAGCAGCGTAGGGGGACAGGGGATCTACGAGCAGTACTTC
CASSVGGQGIYEQYF
>TRBV19|many|TRBJ2-2|TRBD1
TGTGCCAGTAGTACAGGGGGCACCGGGGAGCTGTTTTTT
CASSTGGTGELFF
>TRBV10-3|many|TRBJ1-3|NA
TGTGCCATCAGCCCAACAGGGAGCGCTGGAAACACCATATATTTT
CAISPTGSAGNTIYF
>TRBV20-1|many|TRBJ1-5|NA
TGCAGTGCTAGAGATACGGGACAGCCCCAGCATTTT
CSARDTGQPQHF
>TRBV5-1|NA|TRBJ2-2|NA
TGCGCCAGCAGCATGGTCGCAGTGTCCACCGGGGAGCCGTTTTTT
CASSMVAVSTGEPFF
>TRBV5-1|many|TRBJ1-2|NA
TGCGCCAGTTCGAACTCAGGGGACAACTATGGCTACACCTTC
CASSNSGDNYGYTF
>TRBV27|many|TRBJ2-6|NA
TGTGCCAGCAGTTTTTTAGGGAAGGATAGCCACTCTGGGGCCAACGTCCTGACTTTC
CASSFLGKDSHSGANVLTF
>TRBV20-1|medium-sized|TRBJ2-3|NA
TGCAGTGCGAGACAGGTTACTAGCACAGATACGCAGTATTTT
CSARQVTSTDTQYF
>TRBV7-2|many|TRBJ2-7|TRBD2
TGTGCCAGCAGCTTAACAGCGGGGGCCTCGATAGAGCAGTACTTC
CASSLTAGASIEQYF
>TRBV7-9|many|TRBJ1-4|TRBD1
TGTGCCAGCAGCTTTGCGACAGGGGGCGCGACTAATGAAAAACTGTTTTTT
CASSFATGGATNEKLFF
>TRBV5-1|many|TRBJ2-2|NA
TGCGCCAGCAGGAGGGGCCTTAACACCGGGGAGCTGTTTTTT
CASRRGLNTGELFF
>TRBV6-6|many|TRBJ2-2|TRBD1
TGTGCCAGCACTTCGTGGGGACAGGGGTCCGGGGAGCTGTTTTTT
CASTSWGQGSGELFF
>TRBV3-1|many|TRBJ1-1|NA
TGTGCCTCCGCCTCGAGGGGCAACACTGAAGCTTTCTTT
CASASRGNTEAFF
>TRBV4-1|few|TRBJ2-3|NA
TGCGCCAGCAGCCAAGATGTCCAGGGAAAAAGCACAGATACGCAGTATTTT
CASSQDVQGKSTDTQYF
>TRBV12-3/TRBV12-4|few|TRBJ2-1|NA
TGTGCCAGCAGCCCCGGCGCCCCCCCGCAGTTCTTC
CASSPGAPPQFF
>TRBV7-6|many|TRBJ2-5|TRBD2
TGTGCCAGCAGCTTAGGAGCTAGCGGGGGTATACTGGAGACCCAGTACTTC
CASSLGASGGILETQYF
>TRBV20-1|many|TRBJ1-2|NA
TGCAGTGCTAGGACAGCTAACTATGGCTACACCTTC
CSARTANYGYTF
>TRBV20-1|many|TRBJ2-3|NA
TGCAGTGCTAGAGATCAGGCGAGCACAGATACGCAGTATTTT
CSARDQASTDTQYF
>TRBV12-3/TRBV12-4|many|TRBJ1-1|NA
TGTGCCAGCAGTTTAAAGGCGAACACTGAAGCTTTCTTT
CASSLKANTEAFF
>TRBV13|many|TRBJ1-3|NA
TGTGCCAGCAGCCCCTTCGGACGCTTAAGTGGAAACACCATATATTTT
CASSPFGRLSGNTIYF
>TRBV6-6|many|TRBJ2-7|NA
TGTGCCAGCAGTTACTCCGACACCTCTTACGAGCAGTACTTC
CASSYSDTSYEQYF
>TRBV12-3/TRBV12-4|many|TRBJ1-1|TRBD1
TGTGCCAGCAGGGGACAGGGCCCCACTGAAGCTTTCTTT
CASRGQGPTEAFF
>TRBV10-3|many|TRBJ1-5|NA
TGTGCCATCAGTGAGTCATGGGATCAGCCCCAGCATTTT
CAISESWDQPQHF
>TRBV10-3|many|TRBJ2-2|NA
TGTGCCATCAGTGAAGGTCGGGGCTCCGGGGAGCTGTTTTTT
CAISEGRGSGELFF
>TRBV15|many|TRBJ1-3|NA
TGTGCCACCAGCAGAGACCCAGGTCGGGGATCAGGAAACACCATATATTTT
CATSRDPGRGSGNTIYF
>TRBV18|once|TRBJ2-5|NA
TGTGCCAGCTCACCGGCAGGGAGGCCTCTGGAGACCCAGTACTTC
CASSPAGRPLETQYF
>TRBV20-1|many|TRBJ2-3|NA
TGCAGTGTACCGTCCACAGATACGCAGTATTTT
CSVPSTDTQYF
>TRBV4-2|many|TRBJ1-6|TRBD1
TGTGCCAGCAGCCCCCGGGGACAGGGGAAAGTTTCCTATAATTCACCCCTCCACTTT
CASSPRGQGKVSYNSPLHF
>TRBV9|many|TRBJ2-7|NA
TGTGCCAGCAGCGTAGATGGCCGCTCCTACGAGCAGTACTTC
CASSVDGRSYEQYF
>TRBV29-1|many|TRBJ1-1|TRBD1
TGCAGCGTTGACTGGACAGGGGGCCTTTTAACCACTGAAGCTTTCTTT
CSVDWTGGLLTTEAFF
>TRBV10-1|once|TRBJ2-1|NA
TGCGCCAGCAGTGGAGTAGACCGTAATGAGCAGTTCTTC
CASSGVDRNEQFF
>TRBV20-1|many|TRBJ1-1|NA
TGCAGTGCTAGTGAGGGGATCGGTGTATCCGAAGCTTTCTTT
CSASEGIGVSEAFF
>TRBV7-3|many|TRBJ2-7|TRBD1
TGTGCCAGCAGTCCCGGACAGGGGGTGAACGAGCAGTACTTC
CASSPGQGVNEQYF
>TRBV7-2|many|TRBJ1-5|NA
TGTGCCAGCAGCTTAGATTCGGGCAGCAATCAGCCCCAGCATTTT
CASSLDSGSNQPQHF
>TRBV10-3|many|TRBJ1-1|NA
TGTGCCATCAGTTCCCGGACGGAGAACACTGAAGCTTTCTTT
CAISSRTENTEAFF
>TRBV29-1|many|TRBJ2-5|TRBD2
TGCAGCGACCCAGGGAGGGAAGAGACCCAGTACTTC
CSDPGREETQYF
>TRBV9|many|TRBJ2-1|TRBD1
TGTGCCAGCAGCGCCGTAACGGACAGGGGTCTTACCTACAATGAGCAGTTCTTC
CASSAVTDRGLTYNEQFF
>TRBV29-1|many|TRBJ1-2|TRBD1
TGCAGCGTTGCAGGGACAGGGGATTTGGTTTATGGCTACACCTTC
CSVAGTGDLVYGYTF
>TRBV6-1|many|TRBJ1-1|NA
TGTGCCAGCAGTGGTACAATGAACACTGAAGCTTTCTTT
CASSGTMNTEAFF
>TRBV20-1|many|TRBJ2-7|TRBD2
TGCAGTGCGGTTAGCGGGGGTCGTTCCTACGAGCAGTACTTC
CSAVSGGRSYEQYF
>TRBV4-2|many|TRBJ1-1|NA
TGTGCCAGCAGCCAAGTTGCGGGGGAGGCCACTGAAGCTTTCTTT
CASSQVAGEATEAFF
>TRBV20-1|many|TRBJ2-7|NA
TGCAGTGCTAGAGCCGGGACGAGCTCCTACGAGCAGTACTTC
CSARAGTSSYEQYF
>TRBV5-1|many|TRBJ1-2|NA
TGCGCCAGCAGCTTGGGCGACCTGTTAGAGGGCTACACCTTC
CASSLGDLLEGYTF
>TRBV11-2|many|TRBJ2-5|NA
TGTGCCAGCAGCTTATTTTCCGCGGCAGCCGCTGGGGTTCGGACCCAGTACTTC
CASSLFSAAAAGVRTQYF
>TRBV5-8|many|TRBJ2-2|TRBD1
TGTGCCAGCAGCTCTAGGACAGGGCGGACCGGGGAGCTGTTTTTT
CASSSRTGRTGELFF
>TRBV5-1|many|TRBJ1-3|NA
TGCGCCAGCAGCCCAGGGAACTCTGGAAACACCATATATTTT
CASSPGNSGNTIYF
>TRBV20-1|many|TRBJ2-1|NA
TGCAGTGCTAGTCCAGGGGCTCGATACAATGAGCAGTTCTTC
CSASPGARYNEQFF
>TRBV5-1|many|TRBJ2-5|NA
TGCGCCAGCAAACTGGAGGGACAAGAGACCCAGTACTTC
CASKLEGQETQYF
>TRBV6-1|many|TRBJ2-1|NA
TGTGCCAGCAGTGAAGCTAGGGTGGCCTCCCTTCGCAGGGGCTCCTACAATGAGCAGTTCTTC
CASSEARVASLRRGSYNEQFF
>TRBV5-1|many|TRBJ2-1|TRBD2
TGCGCCAGCAGCGGTAGCGGGGATGAGCAGTTCTTC
CASSGSGDEQFF